Below are 6 T cell receptor beta chains sequenced from a single sample in a study of identical twins. In TCRdb, the 5' RACE reads were re-called with MiXCR into one record per CDR3 protein. The sample lists about 470,000 distinct CDR3 sequences; approximately 25% were seen once. In addition, the sample was reused for a study of T cells expressing NK-cell markers.

The sequencing input was CD4+ T cells sorted from blood. The receptors derive from a woman between 18 and 29 years old in good health.

This clonotype was picked up a small number of times. The J gene is TRBJ2-7, the V gene TRBV5-1; 8 nucleotides agree with TRBD1. CDR1 and CDR2 from the germline V gene are SGHRS and YFSETQ. CDR3 length: 13 amino acids. V trimming: 3 bases; J trimming: 6 bases; junction bases outside the gene matches: 5. The CDR3 coding sequence is TGCGCCAGCAGCTCCTGGACAGGGAGCGAGCAGTACTTC. This gives the protein CASSSWTGSEQYF.

This chain connects TRBV29-1 to TRBJ2-5; no reliable D call. The CDR3 has 10 amino acids. V gave up 5 bases and J gave up 0 bases, with 1 base separating them. Germline CDR1 reads SQVTM; CDR2 reads ANQGSEA. The CDR3 DNA reads as TGCAGCGTTCACCAAGAGACCCAGTACTTC. As protein: CSVHQETQYF.

This clonotype was observed a few times. The chain links TRBV5-1 to TRBJ1-2; a possible D gene is TRBD1 (6 bases). Germline V lookup: CDR1 SGHRS, CDR2 YFSETQ. The germline V and J ends were trimmed by 5 bases and 4 bases, with 15 bases remaining between them. CDR3 length: 14 amino acids. CDR3 residues: CASRREGVLYGYTF. In DNA form, the CDR3 reads TGCGCCAGCAGGCGGGAGGGGGTCCTCTATGGCTACACCTTC.

This rearrangement joins TRBV7-8 to TRBJ2-1, with 14 bases fitting TRBD2. The CDR3 covers 19 residues. With V trimmed by 5 bases and J by 2 bases, 11 bases remained unmatched. Looked up from germline, CDR1 is SGHVS and CDR2 is FQNEAQ. CDR3 region: CASSPPRLAGGRTYNEQFF. The CDR3 DNA follows: TGTGCCAGCAGCCCGCCCAGACTAGCGGGAGGGCGTACCTACAATGAGCAGTTCTTC.

V usage is TRBV20-1 and J usage is TRBJ2-5; D possibly corresponds to TRBD1 (6 bases). V lost 6 bases and J 4 bases, leaving 18 bases between the germline ends. Germline loops: CDR1 DFQATT, CDR2 SNEGSKA (reference sequence). The CDR3 has 14 amino acids. CDR3 DNA sequence: TGCAGTGCCGATGATTCGAGAGGGGGAGAGACCCAGTACTTC. Amino acid sequence: CSADDSRGGETQYF.

As for this clonotype: Germline is not matched at one junction end, which may reflect a read error. V is TRBV20-1 and J is TRBJ2-3, with 7 positions matching TRBD2. The CDR3 consists of 16 residues. CDR1 DFQATT and CDR2 SNEGSKA come from the germline V gene (reference sequence). DNA of the CDR3: TGCTGTGCTACCCCCACTGCAGCGGGACTAACAGATACGCAGTATTTT. Its protein is CCATPTAAGLTDTQYF.